This entry is about one T cell receptor (beta chain). The entry originates in a study of blood T cells in healthy people across ages. For the second PCR, which ran for 7 to 11 cycles, a sample-barcoded 5' primer and a J-beta primer mix were used. TCRdb re-called the 5' RACE reads with MiXCR, one entry per CDR3 protein. The sample lists roughly 2 million distinct CDR3 sequences, around half occurring once. V was cut by 1 base and J by 8 bases, with 24 bases left in between. CDR3 length equals 18 residues. Per germline, CDR1 LGHDT and CDR2 YNNKEL (reference sequence). The V call is TRBV3-1, the J call TRBJ2-1; D remains unclear. The clonotype was recovered from a woman between 40 and 50 years old in good health. Sample: blood. CDR3 coding DNA: TGTGCCAGCAGCCAAGGTTTAGGTACCGCCACAATAAAGCATGAGCAGTTCTTC. Its protein product is CASSQGLGTATIKHEQFF.